Shown below are 29 T cell receptor beta chains from a single sample sequenced in a study of T cell clonality in common variable immunodeficiency. The assay was immunoSEQ multiplex PCR, and TCRdb's table has in-frame clones only and misses some. Sampling found around 81,000 clones, none seen once. Material for sequencing was peripheral blood mononuclear cells. The receptor source for this set is a person aged 18-69 years in good health.

This clone was detected ten times or more. The read comes to an end 3 residues before the CDR3 does, leaving the germline J gene to fill in the end. V is TRBV19 and J is TRBJ2-1; a weak D match, TRBD2 (6 bases). The CDR3 is made up of 14 amino acids. Looked up from germline, CDR1 is LNHDA and CDR2 is SQIVND (reference sequence). V was clipped by 6 bases and J by 0 bases, with 9 bases between them. The CDR3 bases that were read are TGTGCCAGTAGGCTAGCGAGCTCCTACAATGAG. This codes for CASRLASSYNE. The whole CDR3 is CASRLASSYNEQFF.

This clone was found many times. The read is 3 residues too short to cover the CDR3 end, so that end is filled in from the germline J gene. J is TRBJ2-5 and V is TRBV5-5; no firm D call. V was shortened by 2 bases and J by 5 bases, with 7 bases between the two germline ends. Germline CDR1 SGHKS, CDR2 YYEKEE (reference sequence). The CDR3 totals 12 residues. CDR3 DNA (partial): TGTGCCAGCAGCTTAGACGGGGAGACC. It translates to CASSLDGET. The CDR3 in its entirety is CASSLDGETQYF.

This clone has ten or more counts. The sequenced fragment ends 3 residues before the CDR3 boundary, so the rest is inferred from the germline J gene. The chain joins TRBV6-2 or TRBV6-3 to TRBJ2-1; 10 nucleotides agree with TRBD2. The germline V gene has CDR1 MNHEY and CDR2 SVGEGT. V shed 6 bases and J 5 bases; nucleotides not matched to a gene: 7. This CDR3 has 15 amino acids. The CDR3 here is CASRTGLAVDNEQFF. CDR3 bases read: TGTGCCAGCAGGACCGGACTAGCGGTTGACAATGAG.

In its sample, this clone was seen many times. Sequencing ends 3 residues short of the CDR3 end; the germline J gene provides the rest. This rearrangement joins TRBV11-2 to TRBJ2-7, with TRBD1 identical over 8 bases. The CDR3 sequence is 14 residues long. CDR1 is SGHAT, CDR2 FQNNGV, per germline. The J segment lost 3 bases and the V segment lost 5 bases, leaving 6 bases of the junction unmatched. Partial CDR3 DNA: TGTGCCAGCAGCAACAGGACAGGGAACTACGAG. The encoded protein is CASSNRTGNYE. The whole CDR3 protein reads CASSNRTGNYEQYF.

The table lists this clone with many counts. The read gets to within 3 residues of the CDR3 end, and the germline J gene fills in the rest. The rearrangement uses TRBV7-9 and TRBJ2-7; D is unresolved. The V gene lost 6 bases and the J gene lost 5 bases, with 11 bases spanning the gap. Germline-derived CDR1 and CDR2 are SEHNR and FQNEAQ (reference sequence). This CDR3 contains 12 residues. The CDR3 spells CASSPQVNEQYF. The CDR3 bases that were read are TGTGCCAGCAGTCCCCAGGTGAACGAG.

This clone came up many times. An end of the junction does not agree with germline; a read error may underlie this. The read terminates 3 residues ahead of where the CDR3 ends, so the germline J gene completes it. The chain joins TRBV7-7 to TRBJ1-5, with 9 bases that match TRBD1. CDR3 size: 17 residues. Germline V gene sequence: CDR1 SSHAT, CDR2 FNYEAQ (reference sequence). The sequenced part of the CDR3 DNA is TGTGCTAGCAGCATCAACAGGGGGCGAATGAAACATCAGCCC. It codes for CASSINRGRMKHQP. The full CDR3 reads CASSINRGRMKHQPQHF.

This clone was seen repeatedly, ten times or more. With the read ending 3 residues before the CDR3 end, the germline J gene is used to fill in that end. The rearrangement links TRBV9 to TRBJ2-5; maybe TRBD1 (6 bases). V was clipped by 2 bases and J by 7 bases, with 12 bases between them. CDR3 size: 13 residues. Per the germline V gene, CDR1 is SGDLS and CDR2 is YYNGEE. CDR3 bases read: TGTGCCAGCAGCGTTACACAGGGCGGGACC. It yields the protein CASSVTQGGT. The entire CDR3 reads CASSVTQGGTQYF.

This clone was seen at least ten times. Read data end 3 residues before the CDR3 end; the end is taken from the germline J gene. The genes are TRBV13 and TRBJ2-1; TRBD1 matches at 8 bases. Germline V gene data show CDR1 as PRHDT and CDR2 as FYEKMQ (reference sequence). The V segment lost 7 bases and the J segment 2 bases; nucleotides outside the gene matches: 7. CDR3 size: 15 residues. The CDR3 reads CASTKDRATYNEQFF. CDR3 DNA, as far as it was read: TGTGCCAGCACCAAGGACAGGGCGACCTACAATGAG.

This clone was observed at least ten times. The read terminates 3 residues before the CDR3 end, so the remaining end is supplied by the germline J gene. V usage is TRBV18 and J usage is TRBJ1-2; the match to TRBD1 covers 7 bases. The germline gives CDR1 KGHSH, CDR2 LQKENI. V shed 3 bases, J shed 3 bases, and the junction held 10 bases outside the gene matches. The CDR3 totals 16 residues. CDR3 DNA, as far as it was read: TGTGCCAGCTCACCCGCGAGGGGGCAAGCTGACTATGGC. Translation: CASSPARGQADYG. The full CDR3 sequence reads CASSPARGQADYGYTF.

Many counts were recorded for this clone. The read ends 3 residues shy of where the CDR3 ends; the end is completed using the germline J gene. The V call is TRBV2, the J call TRBJ2-2; D remains unclear. The germline V gene has CDR1 SNHLY and CDR2 FYNNEI. The CDR3 contains 16 residues. The V end lost 0 bases, the J end lost 6 bases, and 14 bases lay between the germline ends. The part of the CDR3 DNA that was read is TGTGCCAGCAGTGAAGCGCTGTTGGCCGCAGCCGGGGAG. Translated, it gives CASSEALLAAAGE. The entire CDR3 reads CASSEALLAAAGELFF.

This clone was seen many times. The CDR3 end is not reached by the read, which stops 3 residues before it; the germline J gene fills it in. The rearrangement uses TRBV7-2 and TRBJ2-7, with D tentatively TRBD2 (5 bases). The CDR3 sequence is 13 residues long. With 6 bases removed from V and 2 bases from J, the gap between germline ends came to 11 bases. The V gene's germline CDR1 is SGHTA and CDR2 FQGNSA. The sequenced part of the CDR3 DNA is TGTGCCAGCAGTTTGGACTGGGCCTACGAG. It codes for CASSLDWAYE. The full CDR3 reads CASSLDWAYEQYF.

This clone was recorded at least ten times. CDR3: CASSIAGGTEAFF. The CDR3 bases that were read are TGTGCCAGCAGCATAGCGGGGGGGACTGAA. The chain uses TRBV5-6 and TRBJ1-1; TRBD1 might be the D (5 bases). The read comes to an end 3 residues before the CDR3 does, leaving the germline J gene to fill in the end. This CDR3 region has 13 residues. Per the germline V gene, CDR1 is SGHDT and CDR2 is YYEEEE. V gave up 4 bases and J gave up 5 bases, with 12 bases separating them.

Ten or more counts support this clone. The read is 3 residues too short to cover the CDR3 end, so that end is filled in from the germline J gene. The V call is TRBV5-6, the J call TRBJ2-3, with TRBD2 matching over 11 bases. The CDR3 is 14 amino acids. Looked up from germline, CDR1 is SGHDT and CDR2 is YYEEEE. CDR3 loop: CASSLTSGSNTQYF. Incomplete CDR3 DNA: TGTGCCAGCAGCTTGACTAGCGGGAGTAACACG.

This clone showed up many times. Its ends do not fully match the called genes, so a read error is possible. The sequenced fragment ends 3 residues before the CDR3 boundary, so the rest is inferred from the germline J gene. J is TRBJ2-7 and V is TRBV4-2; TRBD2 agrees at 8 bases. The germline CDR1 and CDR2 sequences are LGHNA and YNFKEQ. CDR3 length equals 15 residues. The chain's CDR3 is CASSQAISGVYEQYF. The CDR3 bases that were read are TGCGCCAGCAGCCAGGCTATTAGCGGGGTTTACGAG.

This clone was seen ten or more times. The observed sequence ends 3 residues before the CDR3 terminus, with the missing tail filled in from the germline J gene. The chain joins TRBV29-1 to TRBJ2-7, with 7 bases matching TRBD1. The germline V gene has CDR1 SQVTM and CDR2 ANQGSEA. The junction had 4 bases not matched to a gene; V was cut back by 5 bases and J by 0 bases. The CDR3 length is 13 residues. The CDR3: CSVSGQVSYEQYF. The sequenced CDR3 bases are TGCAGCGTTTCTGGACAGGTCTCCTACGAG.

This clone was recorded many times. The CDR3 extends 3 residues past the end of the read, so its final part is completed from the germline J gene. The chain combines TRBV20-1 with TRBJ2-7; D may be TRBD1 (5 bases). CDR3 size: 14 residues. Germline V CDR1 and CDR2: DFQATT, SNEGSKA (reference sequence). V lost 3 bases, J lost 6 bases, and 18 bases lay in between. CDR3 bases read: TGCAGTGCTAGGCCTCCAGGGTCCCCCCCCGAG. Translated: CSARPPGSPPE. The whole CDR3 sequence reads CSARPPGSPPEQYF.

This clone was observed many times. The read is 3 residues too short to cover the CDR3 end, so that end is filled in from the germline J gene. The chain couples TRBV13 to TRBJ1-1; D possibly corresponds to TRBD1 (6 bases). With 5 bases removed from V and 3 bases from J, the gap between germline ends came to 22 bases. The CDR3 totals 17 residues. Germline lookup yields CDR1 PRHDT and CDR2 FYEKMQ (reference sequence). CDR3 in amino acids: CASSLGLGRTEDTEAFF. The sequenced part of the CDR3 DNA is TGTGCCAGCAGCCTCGGCCTCGGACGGACAGAGGACACTGAA. Using reference TRBV13 and TRBJ1-1 for the parts outside the CDR3, the full variable domain is AAGVIQSPRHLIKEKRETATLKCYPIPRHDTVYWYQQGPGQDPQFLISFYEKMQSDKGSIPDRFSAQQFSDYHSELNMSSLELGDSALYFCASSLGLGRTEDTEAFFGQGTRLTVV.

This clone was recorded at least ten times. The CDR3 end falls 3 residues outside the read, so it is completed with the germline J gene. The gene calls are TRBV11-2 and TRBJ1-1, with D uncertain. This CDR3 comprises 15 residues. Trimming left V 5 bases short and J 1 base short, with 14 bases between. Germline-derived CDR1 and CDR2 are SGHAT and FQNNGV. This CDR3 is CASSPDGGWNTEAFF. The CDR3 bases that were read are TGTGCCAGCAGCCCCGACGGCGGGTGGAACACTGAA.

This clone was recorded at least ten times. The read gets to within 3 residues of the CDR3 end, and the germline J gene fills in the rest. This chain uses TRBV7-8 with TRBJ2-3; 7 bases align to TRBD2. Germline V gene sequence: CDR1 SGHVS, CDR2 FQNEAQ. V was clipped by 8 bases and J by 0 bases; unmatched bases: 11. The CDR3 covers 16 residues. The CDR3: CASGSLAAPSTDTQYF. Incomplete CDR3 DNA: TGTGCCAGCGGGTCCCTAGCGGCCCCTAGCACAGATACG.

This clone appeared many times. The read falls 3 residues short of the CDR3 end, and the missing part is taken from the germline J gene. The rearrangement joins TRBV20-1 to TRBJ2-4; the D gene is possibly TRBD2 (6 bases). Germline CDR1 DFQATT, CDR2 SNEGSKA (reference sequence). Deletions cut 0 bases from V and 4 bases from J, with 7 bases between. This CDR3 contains 13 residues. CDR3 sequence: CSARESGKNIQYF. The CDR3 bases that were read are TGCAGTGCTAGAGAGAGCGGGAAAAACATT.

This clone was recorded at least ten times. Coverage ceases 3 residues before the CDR3 finishes, and the germline J gene fills in the end. The V gene is TRBV18, the J gene TRBJ1-6; possible D gene TRBD1, 6 bases. CDR1 KGHSH and CDR2 LQKENI come from the germline V gene. The ends were cut back, 9 bases at V and 6 bases at J, with 12 bases in the middle. The CDR3 contains 13 residues. The CDR3 bases that were read are TGTGCCAGTAGAGGACAGACTAATTCACCC. Protein sequence: CASRGQTNSP. The full CDR3 is CASRGQTNSPLHF.

This clone showed up many times. Read sequence stops 3 residues before the CDR3 end, and the germline J gene provides the missing end. The chain employs TRBV7-3 and TRBJ2-2, with 8 positions matching TRBD2. The germline CDR1 and CDR2 sequences are SGHTA and FQGTGA. Trimming cost V 4 bases and J 3 bases; bases outside gene matches: 4. The length of the CDR3 is 15 residues. The CDR3 protein is CASSSRGGHTGELFF. Partial CDR3 DNA: TGTGCCAGCAGCTCCCGCGGGGGGCACACCGGGGAG.

This clone showed up many times. The CDR3 end is not reached by the read, which stops 3 residues before it; the germline J gene fills it in. The chain links TRBV6-2 or TRBV6-3 to TRBJ2-7; TRBD2 aligns across 13 bases. The CDR3 has 15 residues. Per germline, CDR1 MNHEY and CDR2 SVGEGT. With V trimmed by 6 bases and J by 6 bases, 8 bases remained unmatched. Partial CDR3 DNA: TGTGCCAGCAGCCGGACTAGCGGGAGATGGGGCGAG. Translating it yields CASSRTSGRWGE. The whole CDR3 sequence reads CASSRTSGRWGEQYF.

There are many counts of this clone. The read ends 3 residues before the CDR3 terminus; that terminus is restored from the germline J gene. The rearrangement uses TRBV5-1 and TRBJ2-3; 15 bases fit TRBD2. The CDR3 spans 17 residues. V was pared by 2 bases and J by 3 bases, with 4 bases of the junction left unmatched. Germline CDR1 SGHRS, CDR2 YFSETQ. CDR3 bases read: TGCGCCAGCAGCTTTCGGACTAGCGGGAGGGCGACAGATACG. Its translation: CASSFRTSGRATDT. The whole CDR3 sequence reads CASSFRTSGRATDTQYF.

This clone was recorded at least ten times. The sequenced fragment ends 3 residues before the CDR3 boundary, so the rest is inferred from the germline J gene. V and J are TRBV30 and TRBJ2-7; 9 nucleotides line up with TRBD2. The V gene's germline CDR1 is GTSNPN and CDR2 SVGIG (reference sequence). Germline trimming cut 3 bases from V and 0 bases from J; bases unmatched to any gene: 6. The CDR3 covers 15 residues. The CDR3 loop is CAWRNAGGSSYEQYF. The covered CDR3 bases are TGTGCCTGGAGAAATGCGGGGGGGAGCTCCTACGAG.

This clone was seen ten or more times. The CDR3 end lies 3 residues beyond the end of the read and is filled in from the germline J gene. This chain connects TRBV7-2 to TRBJ2-4; 7 bases agree with TRBD2. With V trimmed by 5 bases and J by 7 bases, 8 bases remained unmatched. The length of the CDR3 is 14 residues. Germline V CDR1 and CDR2: SGHTA, FQGNSA. The CDR3 sequence: CASSPLTSINIQYF. Incomplete CDR3 DNA: TGTGCCAGCAGCCCCCTGACTAGCATCAACATT.

Ten or more counts support this clone. The read halts 3 residues ahead of the CDR3 end, with the missing end drawn from the germline J gene. The rearrangement links TRBV27 to TRBJ2-3, with TRBD1 identical over 9 bases. CDR1 is MNHEY and CDR2 is SMNVEV in the germline V gene (reference sequence). Trimming at V came to 1 base and at J to 3 bases, leaving 8 bases not matched to a gene. The CDR3 spans 17 residues. Incomplete CDR3 DNA: TGTGCCAGCAGTTTATTCACCGGACAGGGGATAACAGATACG. Encoded protein: CASSLFTGQGITDT. The full CDR3 is CASSLFTGQGITDTQYF.

At least ten counts were recorded for this clone. The CDR3 is cut off 3 residues early in the read; its end comes from the germline J gene. The chain links TRBV5-5 to TRBJ2-1, with 7 bases lining up with TRBD2. The J segment lost 6 bases and the V segment lost 0 bases, leaving 6 bases of the junction unmatched. Germline CDR1 SGHKS, CDR2 YYEKEE (reference sequence). This CDR3 spans 15 amino acids. The CDR3 reads CASSLVHAGVNEQFF. CDR3 DNA, as far as it was read: TGTGCCAGCAGCTTGGTACACGCGGGAGTCAATGAG.

Ten or more counts support this clone. From the germline J gene comes the end of the CDR3, since the read stops 3 residues before it. The chain recombines TRBV19 with TRBJ1-5, with no clear D. The germline gives CDR1 LNHDA, CDR2 SQIVND (reference sequence). V lost 3 bases to trimming and J lost 2 bases, with 11 bases between them. The CDR3 contains 15 residues. Incomplete CDR3 DNA: TGTGCCAGTAGTATCGCCCGGGTTCGCAATCAGCCC. Protein sequence: CASSIARVRNQP. The full CDR3 protein is CASSIARVRNQPQHF.